The sequence of this TCR beta chain was determined in a study of blood T cell repertoires in COVID-19. Study at large: Sites in the United States, Italy and Spain provided acute and convalescent COVID-19 samples.

This CDR3 is built from 13 residues. V lost 5 bases, J lost 6 bases, and 11 bases lay in between. Germline V lookup: CDR1 PRHDT, CDR2 FYEKMQ (reference sequence). This table comes from immunoSEQ multiplex PCR, and its TCRdb copy is limited to in-frame clones, with some not included. The data hold around 62,000 clones, with roughly 84% observed a single time. The chain recombines TRBV13 with TRBJ1-5; tentatively, D is TRBD1 (6 bases). Material: peripheral blood. This clonotype was obtained from a man in his forties or fifties with active COVID-19. CDR3 bases: TGTGCCAGCAGCCTGGGACAAATTCAGCCCCAGCATTTT. This translates into CASSLGQIQPQHF.